The 30 T cell receptor beta chains listed next were all sequenced from one sample in a study of radiotherapy plus CTLA-4 blockade in lung cancer. Using immunoSEQ multiplex PCR, the repertoire was profiled, and TCRdb retains in-frame clones only, with some absent. The data hold some 50,000 clones, with roughly 81% observed a single time. The sample in question was peripheral blood, obtained from a patient treated with radiotherapy plus ipilimumab. The receptor source for this set is a human donor with non-small cell lung cancer whose response to radiotherapy plus ipilimumab could not be evaluated.

The V call is TRBV9, the J call TRBJ2-1; 10 bases line up with TRBD2. Germline V gene lookup returns CDR1 SGDLS and CDR2 YYNGEE. This CDR3 has 14 amino acids. V lost 4 bases and J lost 8; bases outside the gene matches: 6. For the CDR3, the DNA is TGTGCCAGCAGCCCACTAGCGGGGAGGGATGAGCAGTTCTTC. As protein: CASSPLAGRDEQFF.

V and J are TRBV21-1 and TRBJ2-7; no DNA check was done on the table's D call, TRBD1. TRBV21-1 is shown as a pseudogene. The CDR3 is made up of 19 amino acids. The DNA of the CDR3 is TGTGCCAGCAGCCGGCGGTGGGGACAGGACCCCCCGAGGGGCTACGAGCAGTACTTC. Protein: CASSRRWGQDPPRGYEQYF.

CDR3 loop: CASSLRGKSETQYF. As DNA, the CDR3 is TGTGCCAGCAGCTTGAGGGGGAAGTCAGAGACCCAGTACTTC. This sequence joins TRBV5-6 and TRBJ2-5; perhaps TRBD1 as D (6 bases). Trimming removed 1 base from V and 4 bases from J, with 11 bases in between. The CDR3 spans 14 residues. The germline gives CDR1 SGHDT, CDR2 YYEEEE.

The gene calls are TRBV11-2 and TRBJ2-1, with D possibly matching TRBD2 (5 bases). The CDR3 covers 13 residues. V shed 6 bases and J shed 1 base, with 7 bases lying between them. Per the germline V gene, CDR1 is SGHAT and CDR2 is FQNNGV. CDR3 nucleotide sequence: TGTGCCAGCAGGGGAGTATCCTACAATGAGCAGTTCTTC. It codes for CASRGVSYNEQFF. Full variable domain (missing parts from reference TRBV11-2 and TRBJ2-1): EAGVAQSPRYKIIEKRQSVAFWCNPISGHATLYWYQQILGQGPKLLIQFQNNGVVDDSQLPKDRFSAERLKGVDSTLKIQPAKLEDSAVYLCASRGVSYNEQFFGPGTRLTVL.

This clone was observed a handful of times. This chain links TRBV5-1 with TRBJ1-1; D not resolved. V was clipped by 0 bases and J by 5 bases, with 11 bases between them. The CDR3 extends over 14 amino acids. The germline V gene has CDR1 SGHRS and CDR2 YFSETQ. The CDR3 region is CASSLEQFRTEAFF. DNA of the CDR3: TGCGCCAGCAGCTTGGAACAGTTTCGGACTGAAGCTTTCTTT.

The chain uses TRBV11-2 and TRBJ2-5; TRBD2 might be the D (6 bases). Germline CDR1 and CDR2: SGHAT and FQNNGV. The germline V and J ends were trimmed by 0 bases and 11 bases, with 19 bases remaining between them. This CDR3 comprises 15 residues. The CDR3 here is CASSLEGAVGGEQYF. CDR3 sequence (DNA): TGTGCCAGCAGCTTAGAAGGGGCGGTCGGGGGAGAGCAGTACTTC.

The chain couples TRBV10-3 to TRBJ1-4; 7 bases line up with TRBD1. Germline assignment: CDR1 ENHRY and CDR2 SYGVKD. Losses at the gene ends were 2 bases for V and 6 bases for J; bases not matched to a gene: 9. The CDR3 runs 16 residues. CDR3 in DNA: TGTGCCATCAGTGAGGGCAAGACAGGGATTGATGAAAAACTGTTTTTT. Protein: CAISEGKTGIDEKLFF.

The V call is TRBV4-1, the J call TRBJ1-2, with D unclear. Trimming shortened V by 4 bases and J by 1 base, and 22 bases separated the two germline ends. The CDR3 covers 18 residues. Germline V gene data show CDR1 as MGHRA and CDR2 as YSYEKL. The CDR3 loop reads CASSPRFGGQFLNYGYTF. In DNA, the CDR3 is TGCGCCAGCAGCCCGAGGTTCGGCGGGCAATTCCTTAACTATGGCTACACCTTC.

The gene calls are TRBV2 and TRBJ2-3, with 7 positions matching TRBD2. With 4 bases clipped from V and 6 bases from J, the junction kept 10 bases outside the gene matches. The CDR3 runs 15 residues. In germline, CDR1 is SNHLY, CDR2 FYNNEI. In DNA form, the CDR3 reads TGTGCCAGCAGTGTAGGCCTAGCGGCCACGGATACGCAGTATTTT. It translates to CASSVGLAATDTQYF.

The genes are TRBV6-1 and TRBJ2-7; the match to TRBD1 covers 10 bases. J gave up 5 bases and V 3 bases, and 7 bases lay outside the gene matches. Germline CDR1 MNHNS, CDR2 SASEGT. The CDR3 runs to 15 residues. In DNA, the CDR3 is TGTGCCAGCAGTGAGGGGACAGGGGACTCTAACGAGCAGTACTTC. Its protein product is CASSEGTGDSNEQYF.

The rearrangement joins TRBV5-1 to TRBJ2-7, with 10 bases aligning to TRBD2. Germline values: CDR1 SGHRS, CDR2 YFSETQ. J was trimmed by 4 bases and V by 4 bases; bases with no gene match: 8. This CDR3 comprises 15 residues. The CDR3 loop is CASSPLAGEVYEQYF. For the CDR3, the DNA is TGCGCCAGCAGCCCTCTAGCGGGAGAAGTTTACGAGCAGTACTTC.

The rearrangement joins TRBV27 to TRBJ2-5, with 7 bases that match TRBD2. This CDR3 region has 13 residues. The V segment lost 6 bases and the J segment 5 bases; nucleotides outside the gene matches: 6. Germline loops: CDR1 MNHEY, CDR2 SMNVEV (reference sequence). The CDR3 is CASRGGEEETQYF. The CDR3 nucleotides read TGTGCCAGCAGGGGGGGGGAAGAGGAGACCCAGTACTTC.

The gene calls are TRBV9 and TRBJ2-7, with 9 nucleotides matching TRBD2. Germline CDR1 SGDLS, CDR2 YYNGEE. The CDR3 is 13 residues long. V was clipped by 0 bases and J by 7 bases; unmatched bases: 2. The CDR3 sequence is CASSVGSGGEQYF. In nucleotides, the CDR3 is TGTGCCAGCAGCGTAGGCAGCGGGGGGGAGCAGTACTTC. The full variable domain, completed using reference TRBV9 and TRBJ2-7, is DSGVTQTPKHLITATGQRVTLRCSPRSGDLSVYWYQQSLDQGLQFLIQYYNGEERAKGNILERFSAQQFPDLHSELNLSSLELGDSALYFCASSVGSGGEQYFGPGTRLTVT.

V and J are TRBV7-9 and TRBJ2-5; tentatively, D is TRBD1 (6 bases). The end of the DNA is better explained by TRBJ2-7, so the J call may be wrong. Per the germline V gene, CDR1 is SEHNR and CDR2 is FQNEAQ (reference sequence). The CDR3 consists of 13 residues. CDR3 sequence: CASSIRTAYEQYF. CDR3 bases: TGTGCCAGCAGCATCCGGACAGCTTACGAGCAGTACTTC.

The chain is built from TRBV2 and TRBJ2-7, with 9 bases that match TRBD1. The CDR3 runs 15 residues. Per the germline V gene, CDR1 is SNHLY and CDR2 is FYNNEI. Losses at the gene ends were 6 bases for V and 9 bases for J; bases not matched to a gene: 15. For the CDR3, the DNA is TGTGCCAGCAGGCCTTCGGGACAGGGAGGTGTTGGGCAGTACTTC. Its translation: CASRPSGQGGVGQYF.

Concerning this clone itself: The junction shows a germline mismatch at one end, possibly a read error. CDR3 bases: TGTGCCAGCAGCTCAGTCATACGCCGGGAGCCCTTACCTTTT. It specifies CASSSVIRREPLPF. The gene calls are TRBV11-2 and TRBJ1-4; D remains unclear. From germline, CDR1 is SGHAT and CDR2 FQNNGV. This CDR3 contains 14 residues.

The CDR3 coding sequence is TGCGCCAGCAGCTCCCAGGGGGCGGGCAACTATGGCTACACCTTC. Translated: CASSSQGAGNYGYTF. This sequence joins TRBV5-1 and TRBJ1-2, with 8 positions matching TRBD1. After removal of 3 bases from V and 2 bases from J, the junction contained 6 bases not matched to a gene. The length of the CDR3 is 15 residues. Looked up from germline, CDR1 is SGHRS and CDR2 is YFSETQ.

The chain employs TRBV27 and TRBJ2-7, with 7 bases identical to TRBD1. Per the germline V gene, CDR1 is MNHEY and CDR2 is SMNVEV (reference sequence). After removal of 3 bases from V and 1 base from J, the junction contained 12 bases not matched to a gene. CDR3 length: 17 amino acids. CDR3 amino acids: CASSFSKTGARSYEQYF. The DNA of the CDR3 is TGTGCCAGCAGTTTTTCCAAAACAGGGGCTAGATCCTACGAGCAGTACTTC.

This chain uses TRBV7-2 with TRBJ1-1; 9 bases line up with TRBD1. The germline gives CDR1 SGHTA, CDR2 FQGNSA. With 3 bases clipped from V and 8 bases from J, the junction kept 10 bases outside the gene matches. The CDR3 is made up of 15 amino acids. DNA of the CDR3: TGTGCCAGCAGCTTTAGGGACAGGGCGGGTCCCGAAGCTTTCTTT. Residues: CASSFRDRAGPEAFF.

The CDR3 reads CASSQATGGYEQYF. The CDR3 region has the DNA TGCGCCAGCAGCCAAGCGACAGGGGGCTACGAGCAGTACTTC. The V gene is TRBV4-3, the J gene TRBJ2-7; 9 nucleotides agree with TRBD1. The ends lost 1 base at V and 3 bases at J; junction bases unmatched: 1. CDR1 LGHNA and CDR2 YSLEER come from the germline V gene. The CDR3 sequence is 14 residues long.

This chain joins TRBV7-9 and TRBJ2-1; 7 bases align to TRBD1. This CDR3 spans 13 amino acids. CDR1 and CDR2 from the germline V gene are SEHNR and FQNEAQ (reference sequence). Trimming cost V 5 bases and J 9 bases; bases outside gene matches: 7. DNA of the CDR3: TGTGCCAGCAGCGCGGCCACAGGGGTTGAGCAGTTCTTC. Encoded protein: CASSAATGVEQFF.

Only one count was recorded for this clone. This chain uses TRBV6-5 with TRBJ2-6; D is ambiguous. Germline assignment: CDR1 MNHEY and CDR2 SVGAGI. The CDR3 is made up of 15 amino acids. V was shortened by 4 bases and J by 1 base, with 8 bases between the two germline ends. The CDR3 sequence: CASSFQDSGANVLTF. The CDR3 DNA follows: TGTGCCAGCAGTTTCCAGGATTCTGGGGCCAACGTCCTGACTTTC.

The chain employs TRBV10-3 and TRBJ2-2; tentatively, D is TRBD2 (5 bases). Germline V gene sequence: CDR1 ENHRY, CDR2 SYGVKD. The germline V and J ends were trimmed by 8 bases and 7 bases, with 14 bases remaining between them. The CDR3 loop spans 13 amino acids. Written as DNA, the CDR3 is TGTGCCATCCCGGGAACGGTTTACGGGGAGCTGTTTTTT. Translated, it gives CAIPGTVYGELFF.

The chain links TRBV7-8 to TRBJ1-1; possible D gene TRBD1, 5 bases. CDR3 size: 15 residues. Germline V gene sequence: CDR1 SGHVS, CDR2 FQNEAQ. V dropped 6 bases and J dropped 1 base, with 15 bases sitting between them. This CDR3 reads CASRVAETANTEAFF. Written as DNA, the CDR3 is TGTGCCAGCAGAGTCGCCGAGACAGCGAACACTGAAGCTTTCTTT.

V usage is TRBV6-5 and J usage is TRBJ2-5; 9 bases line up with TRBD1. The J call may be in error: the DNA end matches TRBJ2-7 better. This CDR3 has 14 residues. Germline V gene data show CDR1 as MNHEY and CDR2 as SVGAGI. The CDR3 loop reads CASRPTGGSYEQYF. The CDR3 nucleotides are TGTGCCAGCAGACCGACAGGGGGCTCCTACGAGCAGTACTTC.

The rearrangement uses TRBV4-1 and TRBJ2-7; 10 bases align to TRBD2. Germline assignment: CDR1 MGHRA and CDR2 YSYEKL. The CDR3 loop spans 16 amino acids. With V trimmed by 1 base and J by 3 bases, 6 bases remained unmatched. CDR3 DNA sequence: TGCGCCAGCAGCCAAGTCGAAGCGGGAGGGCACTACGAGCAGTACTTC. Its protein is CASSQVEAGGHYEQYF.

In its sample, this clone was seen a few times. The CDR3 DNA reads as TGTGCCAGCAGCTTTGCTCCCCGGAGCCGGGGCTACAATGAGCAGTTCTTC. This gives the protein CASSFAPRSRGYNEQFF. This sequence joins TRBV7-6 and TRBJ2-1; D possibly corresponds to TRBD2 (5 bases). Per the germline V gene, CDR1 is SGHVS and CDR2 is FNYEAQ. V gave up 3 bases and J gave up 3 bases, with 18 bases separating them. This CDR3 has 17 amino acids.

The CDR3 nucleotides read TGTGCCAGCAGCGAGGGAGCGGGAGTTGAGGAGACCCAGTACTTC. Its translation: CASSEGAGVEETQYF. The V and J genes are TRBV9 and TRBJ2-5; TRBD2 aligns across 8 bases. The ends lost 3 bases at V and 5 bases at J; junction bases unmatched: 9. CDR1 and CDR2 from the germline V gene are SGDLS and YYNGEE. This CDR3 comprises 15 residues.

The chain has TRBV11-2 and TRBJ2-5, with 13 bases aligning to TRBD2. Looked up from germline, CDR1 is SGHAT and CDR2 is FQNNGV. Germline trimming cut 4 bases from V and 4 bases from J; bases unmatched to any gene: 6. This CDR3 comprises 16 residues. CDR3: CASSYGTSGIGETQYF. DNA for the CDR3: TGTGCCAGCAGCTACGGGACTAGCGGGATCGGAGAGACCCAGTACTTC.

The chain couples TRBV4-3 to TRBJ2-5; D remains ambiguous. Germline values: CDR1 LGHNA, CDR2 YSLEER. The CDR3 totals 14 residues. V was pared by 0 bases and J by 4 bases, with 9 bases between. DNA for the CDR3: TGCGCCAGCAGCCAAGATATCGGTCCAGAGACCCAGTACTTC. Encoded protein: CASSQDIGPETQYF.